This entry is about one T cell receptor beta chain. Its target is not known. Germline V gene lookup returns CDR1 SGHDT and CDR2 YYEEEE. V was pared by 1 base and J by 5 bases, with 15 bases between. The CDR3 runs 16 residues. The sample originates from a study of beta chain features in type 1 diabetes. Study-level background: The samples had 107,917,701 sorted cells examined in all.

The whole isolated RNA underwent reverse transcription, so sequencing captured expressed TCRB transcripts. Only in-frame clones appear in the TCRdb table, and some are missing; sequencing was by immunoSEQ multiplex PCR. The repertoire has some 220,000 clones, 9.5% to 13% of them found once; the top ten carry over 1%. Points from the study as a whole: There was a moderate but significant shortening of TCRB CDR3s in all four CD4+ subsets of Type 1 diabetes patients. Researchers reported that naive, central memory and Treg TCRB repertoires appeared more similar in patients than in healthy donors. Insertions at VDJ junctions were less frequent in type 1 diabetes patients. These patients also deleted more nucleotides at the same junctions.

The specimen sequenced was central memory CD4+ T cells from blood. The sequence was obtained from a man aged 18 to 35 in good health. The J gene is TRBJ2-2, the V gene TRBV5-6; tentatively, D is TRBD1 (5 bases). In DNA form, the CDR3 reads TGTGCCAGCAGCTTGCAGGGTAGGGGAAAGACCGGGGAGCTGTTTTTT. Translating gives CASSLQGRGKTGELFF. Complete variable domain (other parts from reference TRBV5-6 and TRBJ2-2): DAGVTQSPTHLIKTRGQQVTLRCSPKSGHDTVSWYQQALGQGPQFIFQYYEEEERQRGNFPDRFSGHQFPNYSSELNVNALLLGDSALYLCASSLQGRGKTGELFFGEGSRLTVL.